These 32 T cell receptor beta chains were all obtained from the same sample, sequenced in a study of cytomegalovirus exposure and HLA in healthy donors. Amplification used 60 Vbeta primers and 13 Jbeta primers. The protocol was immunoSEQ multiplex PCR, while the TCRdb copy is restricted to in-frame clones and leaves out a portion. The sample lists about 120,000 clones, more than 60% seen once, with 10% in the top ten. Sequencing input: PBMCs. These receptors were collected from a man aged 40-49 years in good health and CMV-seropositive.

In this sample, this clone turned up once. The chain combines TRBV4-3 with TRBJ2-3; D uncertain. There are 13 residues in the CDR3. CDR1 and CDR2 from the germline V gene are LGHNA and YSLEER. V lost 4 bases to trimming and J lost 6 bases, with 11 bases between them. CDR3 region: CASSLRSMDTQYF. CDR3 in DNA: TGCGCCAGCAGCCTCCGAAGCATGGATACGCAGTATTTT.

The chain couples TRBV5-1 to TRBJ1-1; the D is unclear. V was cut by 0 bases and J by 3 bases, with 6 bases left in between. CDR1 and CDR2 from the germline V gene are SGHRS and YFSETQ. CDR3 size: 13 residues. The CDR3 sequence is CASSLELDTEAFF. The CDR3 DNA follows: TGCGCCAGCAGCTTGGAACTAGACACTGAAGCTTTCTTT.

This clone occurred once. In DNA form, the CDR3 reads TGTGCCAGCTCACCGCTAGCGGACTACAATGAGCAGTTCTTC. It encodes CASSPLADYNEQFF. The chain combines TRBV18 with TRBJ2-1; TRBD2 aligns across 7 bases. CDR3 length: 14 amino acids. CDR1 is KGHSH and CDR2 is LQKENI in the germline V gene. V gave up 3 bases and J gave up 3 bases; unmatched junction bases: 2. Full variable domain (rest looked up from reference TRBV18 and TRBJ2-1): NAGVMQNPRHLVRRRGQEARLRCSPMKGHSHVYWYRQLPEEGLKFMVYLQKENIIDESGMPKERFSAEFPKEGPSILRIQQVVRGDSAAYFCASSPLADYNEQFFGPGTRLTVL.

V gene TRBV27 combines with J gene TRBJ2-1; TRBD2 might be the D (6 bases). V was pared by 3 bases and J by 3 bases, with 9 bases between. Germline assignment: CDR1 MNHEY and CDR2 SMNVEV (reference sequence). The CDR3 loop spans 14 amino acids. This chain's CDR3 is CASSFGTVYNEQFF. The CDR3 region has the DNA TGTGCCAGCAGTTTCGGGACTGTCTACAATGAGCAGTTCTTC.

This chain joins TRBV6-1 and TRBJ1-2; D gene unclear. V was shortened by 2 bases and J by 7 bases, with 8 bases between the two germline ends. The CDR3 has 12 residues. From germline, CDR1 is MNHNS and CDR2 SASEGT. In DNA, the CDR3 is TGTGCCAGCAGTGAAAGCGGGTTTGGCTACACCTTC. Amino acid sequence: CASSESGFGYTF.

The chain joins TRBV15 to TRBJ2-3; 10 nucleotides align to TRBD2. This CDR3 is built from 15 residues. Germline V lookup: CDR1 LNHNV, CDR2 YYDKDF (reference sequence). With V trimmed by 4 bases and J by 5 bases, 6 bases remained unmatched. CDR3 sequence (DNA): TGTGCCACCAGCACTAGGGTAGCGGGAGGAGATACGCAGTATTTT. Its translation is CATSTRVAGGDTQYF.

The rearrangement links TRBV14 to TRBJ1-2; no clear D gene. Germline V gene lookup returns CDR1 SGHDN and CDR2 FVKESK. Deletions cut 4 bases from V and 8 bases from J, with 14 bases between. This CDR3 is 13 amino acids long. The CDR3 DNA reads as TGTGCCAGCAGCCCGAGGGCCAGTGGCGGCTACACCTTC. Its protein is CASSPRASGGYTF.

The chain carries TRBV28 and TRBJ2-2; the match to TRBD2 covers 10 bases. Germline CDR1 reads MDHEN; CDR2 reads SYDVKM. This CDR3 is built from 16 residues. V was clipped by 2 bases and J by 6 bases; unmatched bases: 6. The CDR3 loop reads CASSLLSGRAPGELFF. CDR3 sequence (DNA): TGTGCCAGCAGTTTACTCAGCGGGAGGGCCCCCGGGGAGCTGTTTTTT.

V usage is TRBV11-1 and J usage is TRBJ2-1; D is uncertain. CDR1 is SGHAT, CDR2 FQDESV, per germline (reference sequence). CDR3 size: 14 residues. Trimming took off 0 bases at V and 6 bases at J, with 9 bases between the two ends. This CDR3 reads CASSLAPWPNEQFF. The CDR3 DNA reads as TGTGCCAGCAGCTTAGCGCCTTGGCCCAATGAGCAGTTCTTC.

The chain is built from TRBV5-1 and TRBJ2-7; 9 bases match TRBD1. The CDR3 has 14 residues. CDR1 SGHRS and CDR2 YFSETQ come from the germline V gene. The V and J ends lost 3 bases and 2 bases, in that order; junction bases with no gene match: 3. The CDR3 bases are TGCGCCAGCAGCTCCAGGACAGGGGCCTACGAGCAGTACTTC. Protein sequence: CASSSRTGAYEQYF.

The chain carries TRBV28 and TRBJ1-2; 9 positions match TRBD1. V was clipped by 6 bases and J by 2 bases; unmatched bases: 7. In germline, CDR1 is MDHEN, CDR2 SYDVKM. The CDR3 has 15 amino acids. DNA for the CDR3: TGTGCCAGCAGAGCCGGGACAGGGTTAAACTATGGCTACACCTTC. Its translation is CASRAGTGLNYGYTF.

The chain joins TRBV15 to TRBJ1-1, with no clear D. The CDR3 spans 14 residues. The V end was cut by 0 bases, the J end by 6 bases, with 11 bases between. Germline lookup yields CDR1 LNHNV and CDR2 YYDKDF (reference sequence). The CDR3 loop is CATSRDQVGAEAFF. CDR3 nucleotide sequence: TGTGCCACCAGCAGAGATCAGGTGGGAGCTGAAGCTTTCTTT.

The CDR3 region has the DNA TGTGCCAGCTCCCCCGGACGGGGGGGAGAGACCCAGTACTTC. Protein sequence: CASSPGRGGETQYF. This chain uses TRBV18 with TRBJ2-5; 8 nucleotides line up with TRBD2. Looked up from germline, CDR1 is KGHSH and CDR2 is LQKENI. Trimming took 6 bases from V and 4 from J; bases not matched to a gene: 7. CDR3 length equals 14 residues.

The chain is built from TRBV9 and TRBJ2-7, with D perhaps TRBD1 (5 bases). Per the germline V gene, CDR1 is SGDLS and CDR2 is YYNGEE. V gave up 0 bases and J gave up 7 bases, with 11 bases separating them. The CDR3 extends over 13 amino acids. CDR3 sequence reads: CASSVEGVGEQYF. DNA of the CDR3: TGTGCCAGCAGCGTAGAAGGGGTTGGGGAGCAGTACTTC.

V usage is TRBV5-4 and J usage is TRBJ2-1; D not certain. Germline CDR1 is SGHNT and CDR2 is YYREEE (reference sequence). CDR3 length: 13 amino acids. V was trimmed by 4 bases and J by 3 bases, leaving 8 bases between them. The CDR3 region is CASSQAIYNEQFF. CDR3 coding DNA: TGTGCCAGCAGCCAAGCCATCTACAATGAGCAGTTCTTC.

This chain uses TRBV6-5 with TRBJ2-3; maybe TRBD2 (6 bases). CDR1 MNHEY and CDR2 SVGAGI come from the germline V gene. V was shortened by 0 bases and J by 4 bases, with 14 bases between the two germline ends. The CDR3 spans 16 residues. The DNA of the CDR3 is TGTGCCAGCAGTTACTCGCCGGGCCCGGGAGCAGATACGCAGTATTTT. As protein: CASSYSPGPGADTQYF.

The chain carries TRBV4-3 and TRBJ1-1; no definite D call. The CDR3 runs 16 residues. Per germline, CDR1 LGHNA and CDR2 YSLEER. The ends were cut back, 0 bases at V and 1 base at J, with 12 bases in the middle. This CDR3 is CASSQDTHSKNTEAFF. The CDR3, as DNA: TGCGCCAGCAGCCAAGATACGCACAGCAAGAACACTGAAGCTTTCTTT.

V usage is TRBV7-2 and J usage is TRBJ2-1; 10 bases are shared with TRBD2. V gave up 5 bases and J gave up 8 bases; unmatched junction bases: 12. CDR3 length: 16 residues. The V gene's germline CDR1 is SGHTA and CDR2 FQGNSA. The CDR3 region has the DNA TGTGCCAGCAGCCCGCAGTCAGCGGGAGGGCCTCATGAGCAGTTCTTC. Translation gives CASSPQSAGGPHEQFF.

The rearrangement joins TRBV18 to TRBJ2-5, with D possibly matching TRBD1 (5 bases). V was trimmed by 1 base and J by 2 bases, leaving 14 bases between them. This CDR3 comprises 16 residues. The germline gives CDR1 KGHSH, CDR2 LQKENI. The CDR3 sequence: CASSPRSQGGQETQYF. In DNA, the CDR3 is TGTGCCAGCTCACCACGGAGTCAGGGTGGGCAAGAGACCCAGTACTTC.

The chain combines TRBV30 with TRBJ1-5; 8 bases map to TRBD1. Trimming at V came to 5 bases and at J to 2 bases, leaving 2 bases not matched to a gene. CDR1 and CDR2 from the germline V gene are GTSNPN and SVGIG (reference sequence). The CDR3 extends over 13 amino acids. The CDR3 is CAWGQGGNQPQHF. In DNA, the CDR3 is TGTGCCTGGGGACAGGGAGGCAATCAGCCCCAGCATTTT.

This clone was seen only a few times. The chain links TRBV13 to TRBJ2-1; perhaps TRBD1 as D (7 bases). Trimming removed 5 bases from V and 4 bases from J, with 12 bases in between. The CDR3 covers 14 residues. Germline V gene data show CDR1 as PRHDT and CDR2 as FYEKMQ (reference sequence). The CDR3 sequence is CASSLAGGYNEQFF. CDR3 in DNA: TGTGCCAGCAGCCTGGCAGGGGGGTACAATGAGCAGTTCTTC.

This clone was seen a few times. CDR3 coding DNA: TGTGCCAGCACTAGTAGAAGAGGAAACACCATATATTTT. Translating gives CASTSRRGNTIYF. This chain joins TRBV7-9 and TRBJ1-3; the D is unclear. This CDR3 is 13 amino acids long. CDR1 and CDR2 from the germline V gene are SEHNR and FQNEAQ (reference sequence). Trimming took off 7 bases at V and 4 bases at J, with 11 bases between the two ends.

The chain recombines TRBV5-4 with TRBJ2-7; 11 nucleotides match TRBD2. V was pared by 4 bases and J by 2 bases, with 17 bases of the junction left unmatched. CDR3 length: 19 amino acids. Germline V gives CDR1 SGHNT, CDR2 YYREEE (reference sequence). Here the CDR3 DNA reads TGTGCCAGCAGCCCCCGAGTTATGAGGACTAGCGGGCCTACCTACGAGCAGTACTTC. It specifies CASSPRVMRTSGPTYEQYF.

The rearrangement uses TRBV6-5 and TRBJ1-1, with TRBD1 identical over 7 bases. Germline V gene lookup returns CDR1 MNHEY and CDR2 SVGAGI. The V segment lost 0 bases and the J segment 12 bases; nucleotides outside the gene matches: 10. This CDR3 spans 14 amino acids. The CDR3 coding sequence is TGTGCCAGCAGTTACTCAGAACAGGGGTTGATGACTTTCTTT. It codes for CASSYSEQGLMTFF.

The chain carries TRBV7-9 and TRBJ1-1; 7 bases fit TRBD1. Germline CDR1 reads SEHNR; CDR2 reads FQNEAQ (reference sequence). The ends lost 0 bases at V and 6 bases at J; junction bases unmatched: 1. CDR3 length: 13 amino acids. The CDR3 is CASSLAGTAEAFF. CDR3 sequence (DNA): TGTGCCAGCAGCTTAGCGGGGACAGCTGAAGCTTTCTTT.

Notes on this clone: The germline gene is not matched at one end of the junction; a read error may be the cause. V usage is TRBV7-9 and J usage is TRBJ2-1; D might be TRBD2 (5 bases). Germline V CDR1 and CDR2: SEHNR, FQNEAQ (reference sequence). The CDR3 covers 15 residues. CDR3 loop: CSSSASGSSYNEQFF. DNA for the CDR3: TGTTCCAGCAGCGCCTCGGGGAGCTCCTACAATGAGCAGTTCTTC.

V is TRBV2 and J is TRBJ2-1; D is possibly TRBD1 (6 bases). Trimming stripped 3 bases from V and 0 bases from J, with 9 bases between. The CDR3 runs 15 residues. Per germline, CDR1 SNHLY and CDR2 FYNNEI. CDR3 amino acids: CASSEDRSSYNEQFF. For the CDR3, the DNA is TGTGCCAGCAGTGAGGACAGAAGCTCCTACAATGAGCAGTTCTTC.

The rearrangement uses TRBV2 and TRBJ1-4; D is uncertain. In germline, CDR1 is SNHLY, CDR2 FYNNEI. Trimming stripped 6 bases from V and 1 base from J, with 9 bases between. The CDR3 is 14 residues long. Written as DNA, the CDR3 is TGTGCCAGCAGGGGAGAGAGAACTAATGAAAAACTGTTTTTT. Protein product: CASRGERTNEKLFF. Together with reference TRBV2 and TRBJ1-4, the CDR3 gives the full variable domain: EPEVTQTPSHQVTQMGQEVILRCVPISNHLYFYWYRQILGQKVEFLVSFYNNEISEKSEIFDDQFSVERPDGSNFTLKIRSTKLEDSAMYFCASRGERTNEKLFFGSGTQLSVL.

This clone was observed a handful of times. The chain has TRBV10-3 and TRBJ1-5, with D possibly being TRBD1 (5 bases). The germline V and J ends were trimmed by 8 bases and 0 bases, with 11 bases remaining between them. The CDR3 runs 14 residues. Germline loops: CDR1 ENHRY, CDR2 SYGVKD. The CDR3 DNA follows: TGTGCCATCTCGACAGAGCTTAGCAATCAGCCCCAGCATTTT. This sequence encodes CAISTELSNQPQHF.

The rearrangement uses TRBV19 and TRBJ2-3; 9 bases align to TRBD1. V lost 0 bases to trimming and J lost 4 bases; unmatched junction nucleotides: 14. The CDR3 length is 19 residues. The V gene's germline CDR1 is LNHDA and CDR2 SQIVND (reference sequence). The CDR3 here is CASSIEGVTGGLRADTQYF. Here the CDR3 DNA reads TGTGCCAGTAGTATAGAGGGTGTGACAGGGGGTCTGCGCGCAGATACGCAGTATTTT.

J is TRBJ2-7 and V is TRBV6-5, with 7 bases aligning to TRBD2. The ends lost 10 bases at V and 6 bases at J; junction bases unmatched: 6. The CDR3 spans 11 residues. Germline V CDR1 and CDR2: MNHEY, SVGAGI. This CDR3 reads CAIPPGGEQYF. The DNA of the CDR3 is TGTGCCATCCCCCCGGGGGGCGAGCAGTACTTC.

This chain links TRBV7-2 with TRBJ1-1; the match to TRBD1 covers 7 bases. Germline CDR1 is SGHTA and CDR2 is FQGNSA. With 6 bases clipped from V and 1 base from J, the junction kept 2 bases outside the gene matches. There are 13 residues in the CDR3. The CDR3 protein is CASRWDRNTEAFF. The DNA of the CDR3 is TGTGCCAGCAGATGGGACAGGAACACTGAAGCTTTCTTT.